A selection of T cell receptor beta chains follows, all from one sample in a study of T cell repertoires in cytomegalovirus infection. TCRdb ran MiXCR on the reads and lists one entry per CDR3 protein. The profile shows about 400,000 distinct CDR3 sequences, about a sixth of them singletons. The sample was PBMCs. The receptors were gathered from a human donor in good health (CMV status not recorded). Some clones in this sample may be carry-over from other donors' samples. Each CDR3 is given with its conserved first and last residue. The order of the fields is D gene, V gene, clone size, J gene, CDR3 DNA, CDR3 protein. A D gene is named only where the DNA matches it firmly. Part of the rows lack a size; the others show once, few, many or a class for expanded clones.

d_call: TRBD2
v_call: TRBV7-9
clone_size: many
j_call: TRBJ2-3
cdr3_nt: TGTGCCAGCAGTCTCCTAGCGGCTAGCACAGATACGCAGTATTTT
cdr3_aa: CASSLLAASTDTQYF

d_call: TRBD1
v_call: TRBV6-2/TRBV6-3
clone_size: few
j_call: TRBJ1-5
cdr3_nt: TGTGCCAGCAGTTATGCCTGGACAGGGGTTCGGCAGCCCCAGCATTTT
cdr3_aa: CASSYAWTGVRQPQHF

d_call: -
v_call: TRBV2
clone_size: few
j_call: TRBJ1-3
cdr3_nt: TGTGCCAGCAGTGAGAACAGCTCTGGAAACACCATATATTTT
cdr3_aa: CASSENSSGNTIYF

d_call: -
v_call: TRBV5-1
clone_size: -
j_call: TRBJ2-2
cdr3_nt: TGCGCCAGCAGCCGCTCTGGGGATCCCGGGGAGCTGTTTTTT
cdr3_aa: CASSRSGDPGELFF

d_call: -
v_call: TRBV12-3/TRBV12-4
clone_size: -
j_call: TRBJ1-1
cdr3_nt: TGTGCCAGCAGTCCGCAACAGGGATACACTGAAGCTTTCTTT
cdr3_aa: CASSPQQGYTEAFF

d_call: -
v_call: TRBV6-5
clone_size: -
j_call: TRBJ1-6
cdr3_nt: TGTGCCTGCAGACGGAGCCTATTGGGATCACCCCTCCACTTT
cdr3_aa: CACRRSLLGSPLHF

d_call: TRBD1
v_call: TRBV7-2
clone_size: many
j_call: TRBJ2-5
cdr3_nt: TGTGCCAGCAGCCGACAGACAGGGGCGGGTGAGACCCAGTACTTC
cdr3_aa: CASSRQTGAGETQYF

d_call: TRBD1
v_call: TRBV7-2
clone_size: few
j_call: TRBJ1-2
cdr3_nt: TGTGCCAGCAGCTTACAACAGGGGGCGCTTAATGGCTACACCTTC
cdr3_aa: CASSLQQGALNGYTF

d_call: TRBD2
v_call: TRBV20-1
clone_size: -
j_call: TRBJ2-3
cdr3_nt: TGCAGTGCTAGAGGGACTAGCGGGGACTTCACAGATACGCAGTATTTT
cdr3_aa: CSARGTSGDFTDTQYF

d_call: TRBD2
v_call: TRBV2
clone_size: -
j_call: TRBJ2-7
cdr3_nt: TGTGCCAGCAGTGGTATAGGGGCCTGGGAGGGTTACGAGCAGTACTTC
cdr3_aa: CASSGIGAWEGYEQYF

d_call: -
v_call: TRBV7-9
clone_size: few
j_call: TRBJ2-3
cdr3_nt: TGTGCCAGCAGCTTATCGGGGCCCGTGACGCAGTATTTT
cdr3_aa: CASSLSGPVTQYF

d_call: TRBD2
v_call: TRBV7-2
clone_size: many
j_call: TRBJ2-7
cdr3_nt: TGTGCCAGCAGCCGCCTAGCGGGGGGGACCTACGAGCAGTACTTC
cdr3_aa: CASSRLAGGTYEQYF

d_call: TRBD2
v_call: TRBV7-6
clone_size: many
j_call: TRBJ2-3
cdr3_nt: TGTGCCAGCAGCGCCCGATCCGGGGGGGCGGGTGATACGCAGTATTTT
cdr3_aa: CASSARSGGAGDTQYF

d_call: TRBD2
v_call: TRBV7-2
clone_size: many
j_call: TRBJ2-7
cdr3_nt: TGTGCCAGCAGCTTAGTATCGACTAGCGGCTACGAGCAGTACTTC
cdr3_aa: CASSLVSTSGYEQYF

d_call: -
v_call: TRBV7-9
clone_size: few
j_call: TRBJ2-1
cdr3_nt: TGTGCCAGCAGCTTCGATAGGGATGAGCAGTTCTTC
cdr3_aa: CASSFDRDEQFF

d_call: -
v_call: TRBV7-9
clone_size: -
j_call: TRBJ1-4
cdr3_nt: TGTGCCAGCAGCTTAGCTCTAGGGGAAAAACTGTTTTTT
cdr3_aa: CASSLALGEKLFF

d_call: TRBD2
v_call: TRBV20-1
clone_size: few
j_call: TRBJ2-5
cdr3_nt: TGCAGTGCTAGAGGAGCTAGCGGGGGGGGCGCTTCGGGGACCCAGTACTTC
cdr3_aa: CSARGASGGGASGTQYF

d_call: -
v_call: TRBV23-1
clone_size: few
j_call: TRBJ2-7
cdr3_nt: TGCGCCAGCAGTCAATCGGGGAACAGCTACGAGCAGTACTTC
cdr3_aa: CASSQSGNSYEQYF

d_call: -
v_call: TRBV6-5
clone_size: -
j_call: TRBJ1-5
cdr3_nt: TGTGCCAGCAGTTACTCGAGTCTACAGCCCCAGCATTTT
cdr3_aa: CASSYSSLQPQHF

d_call: TRBD1
v_call: TRBV7-6
clone_size: -
j_call: TRBJ2-2
cdr3_nt: TGTGCCAGCAGCTTAGTGGCGGAGACAGGGCGGACCGGGGAGCTGTTTTTT
cdr3_aa: CASSLVAETGRTGELFF

d_call: -
v_call: TRBV7-2
clone_size: many
j_call: TRBJ1-5
cdr3_nt: TGTGCCAGCAGCTCACAGGGCGGCAATCAGCCCCAGCATTTT
cdr3_aa: CASSSQGGNQPQHF

d_call: TRBD1
v_call: TRBV18
clone_size: few
j_call: TRBJ2-1
cdr3_nt: TGTGCCAGCTCACAAATTGCAGGACAGGGGAGAAAGGATGAGCAGTTCTTC
cdr3_aa: CASSQIAGQGRKDEQFF